This TCR beta chain was observed in a study of monozygotic twins with cystic fibrosis. Study-wide findings and caveats: Clonality was generally low (median around 0.009), higher in the most severe patients. Co-twins had the most similar V usage for 13 of 16 pairs, J for 8.

The data were produced by immunoSEQ multiplex PCR, yet TCRdb's version contains in-frame clones alone and is incomplete. The sample holds about 29,000 clones, approximately 80% seen once. The ends lost 4 bases at V and 3 bases at J; junction bases unmatched: 5. Per germline, CDR1 MRHNA and CDR2 SNTAGT. This CDR3 comprises 15 residues. For this clone: What it recognizes is unknown.

The sequencing input was blood. V and J are TRBV6-4 and TRBJ2-1, with 8 bases that match TRBD1. This receptor was obtained from a girl aged 2 to 10 with cystic fibrosis. CDR3 region: CASSVDRGDYNEQFF. In nucleotides, the CDR3 is TGTGCCAGCAGTGTAGACAGGGGAGACTACAATGAGCAGTTCTTC.